This T cell receptor (delta chain) was sequenced in a study of gammadelta T cells in human blood. This CDR3 spans 18 amino acids. Germline V gene lookup returns CDR1 GEAIGNYY and CDR2 EKD. Between the trimmed V and J ends, which lost 3 bases and 0 bases, there was a span of 14 bases. In regard to this clone: This could be a read error, since a much larger clone is one nucleotide away.

TCRdb called clones from the RT-PCR reads again using CATT. The sample includes several hundred delta-chain clones, about three fifths seen only once; the top ten take around 20%. The sequence was obtained from a newborn. The rearrangement links TRDV2 to TRDJ3; D call uncertain. Material: non-Vgamma9Vdelta2 gamma-delta T cells from cord blood. CDR3 amino acids: CACDPGSRSSWDTRQMFF. Here the CDR3 DNA reads TGTGCCTGTGACCCCGGATCGCGTAGCTCCTGGGACACCCGACAGATGTTTTTC.